These 31 T cell receptor beta chains originate from one sample sequenced in a study of blood T cells in healthy people across ages. Primed by a sample-barcoded 5' primer and a J-beta primer mix, a second PCR proceeded for 7 to 11 cycles. Via MiXCR, TCRdb re-called the 5' RACE reads, giving one row per CDR3 protein. The table shows about 640,000 distinct CDR3 sequences, with around three fifths occurring only once. The sequencing input was blood. The origin of the receptors is a man aged 55 to 70 in good health.

The rearrangement links TRBV5-1 to TRBJ1-6; a weak D match, TRBD1 (5 bases). The germline V gene has CDR1 SGHRS and CDR2 YFSETQ. V was shortened by 0 bases and J by 10 bases, with 14 bases between the two germline ends. The CDR3 covers 15 residues. This CDR3 reads CASSLEGASGSPLHF. The CDR3 nucleotides are TGCGCCAGCAGCTTGGAAGGGGCCTCGGGGTCACCCCTCCACTTT.

This clonotype was seen only a few times. The V and J genes are TRBV20-1 and TRBJ1-2, with TRBD1 identical over 8 bases. CDR3 length: 13 amino acids. With V trimmed by 7 bases and J by 8 bases, 12 bases remained unmatched. Germline lookup yields CDR1 DFQATT and CDR2 SNEGSKA (reference sequence). The CDR3 DNA sequence: TGCAGTGTTTTCAGGGGGCTAGGGGAGGGCTACACCTTC. It specifies CSVFRGLGEGYTF.

Details on this clonotype: An end of the junction differs from the germline gene, which may be a read error. CDR3 sequence (DNA): TGTGCCAGCAGTCTAGACATCTCCTACAAGCAGTACTTC. Translated: CASSLDISYKQYF. The rearrangement uses TRBV14 and TRBJ2-7; D gene ambiguous. Germline CDR1 is SGHDN and CDR2 is FVKESK. The CDR3 runs 13 residues. Full variable domain (rest looked up from reference TRBV14 and TRBJ2-7): EAGVTQFPSHSVIEKGQTVTLRCDPISGHDNLYWYRRVMGKEIKFLLHFVKESKQDESGMPNNRFLAERTGGTYSTLKVQPAELEDSGVYFCASSLDISYKQYFGPGTRLTVT.

The chain couples TRBV20-1 to TRBJ2-7; D unresolved. The V end lost 0 bases, the J end lost 6 bases, and 6 bases lay between the germline ends. This CDR3 contains 11 residues. Germline values: CDR1 DFQATT, CDR2 SNEGSKA (reference sequence). CDR3 DNA sequence: TGCAGTGCTAGAGACGGCTGCGAGCAGTACTTC. Its protein is CSARDGCEQYF.

The rearrangement uses TRBV2 and TRBJ2-1; D remains ambiguous. The CDR3 totals 13 residues. Germline V gene data show CDR1 as SNHLY and CDR2 as FYNNEI. V was clipped by 4 bases and J by 8 bases, with 12 bases between them. In DNA, the CDR3 is TGTGCCAGCAGTGCGTTCTTGCGTGATGAGCAGTTCTTC. It encodes CASSAFLRDEQFF.

V gene TRBV29-1 combines with J gene TRBJ1-2; D unresolved. Germline CDR1 is SQVTM and CDR2 is ANQGSEA. V shed 1 base and J shed 5 bases, with 11 bases lying between them. The CDR3 sequence is 13 residues long. In nucleotides, the CDR3 is TGCAGCGTTGAAGGAAGGGAGCGATATGGCTACACCTTC. It encodes CSVEGRERYGYTF. Full variable domain (remainder filled in from reference TRBV29-1 and TRBJ1-2): SAVISQKPSRDICQRGTSLTIQCQVDSQVTMMFWYRQQPGQSLTLIATANQGSEATYESGFVIDKFPISRPNLTFSTLTVSNMSPEDSSIYLCSVEGRERYGYTFGSGTRLTVV.

The chain is built from TRBV5-1 and TRBJ1-1; D is unresolved. This CDR3 is 12 amino acids long. V was clipped by 0 bases and J by 10 bases, with 10 bases between them. The germline V gene has CDR1 SGHRS and CDR2 YFSETQ. CDR3 in DNA: TGCGCCAGCAGCTTGGAAGGAAGGGCAGCTTTCTTT. It is translated as CASSLEGRAAFF.

The V call is TRBV20-1, the J call TRBJ2-3, with 7 bases aligning to TRBD2. The CDR3 has 19 residues. In germline, CDR1 is DFQATT, CDR2 SNEGSKA (reference sequence). V shed 0 bases and J 0 bases; nucleotides not matched to a gene: 15. This CDR3 reads CSARDLLGGGPSSTDTQYF. The DNA for the CDR3 is TGCAGTGCTAGAGATCTTCTGGGCGGGGGACCGTCTAGCACAGATACGCAGTATTTT.

This rearrangement joins TRBV25-1 to TRBJ2-6; no firm D call. Looked up from germline, CDR1 is MGHDK and CDR2 is SYGVNS. The V gene lost 4 bases and the J gene lost 0 bases, with 10 bases spanning the gap. The CDR3 extends over 16 amino acids. The DNA of the CDR3 is TGTGCCAGCAGTGGGACCCCCAGCTCTGGGGCCAACGTCCTGACTTTC. Translating it yields CASSGTPSSGANVLTF.

The chain joins TRBV7-9 to TRBJ2-3; 14 bases line up with TRBD2. Trimming took 6 bases from V and 7 from J; bases not matched to a gene: 9. The germline CDR1 and CDR2 sequences are SEHNR and FQNEAQ (reference sequence). The CDR3 extends over 16 amino acids. The DNA for the CDR3 is TGTGCCAGCAGTTCGAGACTAGCGGGGGGGCTAAATACGCAGTATTTT. Translating it yields CASSSRLAGGLNTQYF.

The rearrangement links TRBV2 to TRBJ2-1, with D uncertain. V was shortened by 7 bases and J by 3 bases, with 10 bases between the two germline ends. Germline loops: CDR1 SNHLY, CDR2 FYNNEI. The CDR3 has 13 amino acids. CDR3 sequence (DNA): TGTGCCAGCACTAAGGGCTTCTACAATGAGCAGTTCTTC. Protein product: CASTKGFYNEQFF.

The V gene is TRBV7-2, the J gene TRBJ1-1; TRBD1 is a possible D gene (6 bases). From germline, CDR1 is SGHTA and CDR2 FQGNSA. V lost 3 bases and J lost 8, with 13 bases in between. The CDR3 extends over 13 amino acids. The DNA for the CDR3 is TGTGCCAGCAGCTTCAACAGGGATGCGGAAGCTTTCTTT. Amino acids: CASSFNRDAEAFF.

The V and J genes are TRBV6-5 and TRBJ2-3; possibly TRBD2 for D (7 bases). This CDR3 contains 17 residues. Trimming shortened V by 0 bases and J by 0 bases, and 13 bases separated the two germline ends. Germline V gene lookup returns CDR1 MNHEY and CDR2 SVGAGI. CDR3 bases: TGTGCCAGCAGTTACTCGTCGGGGGGCTATAGCACAGATACGCAGTATTTT. Translating it yields CASSYSSGGYSTDTQYF.

The chain couples TRBV20-1 to TRBJ2-1; D not certain. Germline CDR1 is DFQATT and CDR2 is SNEGSKA (reference sequence). The CDR3 spans 13 residues. V was trimmed by 2 bases and J by 0 bases, leaving 5 bases between them. The CDR3 spells CSARPSSYNEQFF. Written as DNA, the CDR3 is TGCAGTGCTAGACCGAGCTCCTACAATGAGCAGTTCTTC.

The chain links TRBV18 to TRBJ1-5; 7 bases are a match to TRBD1. The CDR3 has 17 residues. Germline CDR1 KGHSH, CDR2 LQKENI. The V segment lost 2 bases and the J segment 2 bases; nucleotides outside the gene matches: 9. The CDR3 loop is CASSPNQGGSGNQPQHF. The CDR3 nucleotides read TGTGCCAGCTCACCAAACCAAGGGGGCAGCGGCAATCAGCCCCAGCATTTT.

Details on this clonotype: A much larger clone is a single base away; this may be a read error. The J gene is TRBJ2-3, the V gene TRBV7-2; D is undetermined. The V gene's germline CDR1 is SGHTA and CDR2 FQGNSA. CDR3 size: 14 residues. DNA for the CDR3: TGTGCCAGCAGCTTTGATTACAGCACAAATACGCAGTATTTT. Residues: CASSFDYSTNTQYF.

V and J are TRBV7-9 and TRBJ2-7, with 11 bases fitting TRBD1. CDR1 is SEHNR and CDR2 is FQNEAQ in the germline V gene (reference sequence). The CDR3 is made up of 16 amino acids. Losses at the gene ends were 5 bases for V and 2 bases for J; bases not matched to a gene: 8. CDR3 in DNA: TGTGCCAGCAGCAGAGACGCGGGACAGGGGGCCTACGAGCAGTACTTC. Residues: CASSRDAGQGAYEQYF.

This clonotype was recorded a few times. J is TRBJ1-1 and V is TRBV10-2; unclear D gene. This CDR3 region has 14 residues. Germline-derived CDR1 and CDR2 are WSHSY and SAAADI. Deletions cut 4 bases from V and 1 base from J, with 10 bases between. The CDR3 bases are TGCGCCAGCAGTGTGGCAGGCCAGAACACTGAAGCTTTCTTT. It is translated as CASSVAGQNTEAFF.

J is TRBJ2-7 and V is TRBV6-6; 10 nucleotides line up with TRBD1. The CDR3 totals 15 residues. CDR1 and CDR2 (germline): MNHNY, SVGAGI (reference sequence). V lost 5 bases to trimming and J lost 6 bases; unmatched junction nucleotides: 10. As DNA, the CDR3 is TGTGCCAGCAGTGCGCGAGACAGGGGGCCTGTCGAGCAGTACTTC. It codes for CASSARDRGPVEQYF.

In its sample, this clonotype was seen a few times. The J gene is TRBJ2-5, the V gene TRBV7-7; 8 bases match TRBD1. Germline CDR1 and CDR2: SSHAT and FNYEAQ (reference sequence). This CDR3 has 15 amino acids. J was trimmed by 2 bases and V by 5 bases; bases with no gene match: 7. CDR3 protein: CASSAGTGEQETQYF. The CDR3, as DNA: TGTGCCAGCAGCGCAGGGACAGGAGAGCAAGAGACCCAGTACTTC.

The chain links TRBV4-2 to TRBJ2-7, with D possibly TRBD2 on 6 matching bases. CDR1 and CDR2 from the germline V gene are LGHNA and YNFKEQ. V was trimmed by 0 bases and J by 10 bases, leaving 16 bases between them. CDR3 length equals 14 residues. In nucleotides, the CDR3 is TGTGCCAGCAGCCAAGAAGGGACTCCCGGCACCCAGTACTTC. This codes for CASSQEGTPGTQYF.

There are a few counts of this clonotype. The chain links TRBV4-1 to TRBJ2-7; 10 nucleotides agree with TRBD2. The J call may be mistaken, given a closer DNA end match to TRBJ2-5. CDR3 length equals 14 residues. Per germline, CDR1 MGHRA and CDR2 YSYEKL. CDR3 sequence: CASSQPGLALTQYF. CDR3 nucleotides: TGCGCCAGCAGCCAACCGGGACTAGCGCTGACCCAGTACTTC.

This clonotype was detected a few times. The chain uses TRBV12-3 or TRBV12-4 and TRBJ2-4; 8 positions match TRBD2. CDR3 size: 16 residues. V shed 5 bases, J shed 5 bases, and the junction held 11 bases outside the gene matches. For the CDR3, the DNA is TGTGCCAGCAGTCCTCTTGGGACGGGGGGGCAAAACATTCAGTACTTC. Translating gives CASSPLGTGGQNIQYF.

This clonotype has a handful of counts. V is TRBV3-1 and J is TRBJ2-7; no clear D. The CDR3 is 13 amino acids. CDR1 is LGHDT and CDR2 is YNNKEL in the germline V gene (reference sequence). The ends were cut back, 2 bases at V and 6 bases at J, with 11 bases in the middle. The CDR3 bases are TGTGCCAGCAGCCAACTTCAGAGGTCCGAGCAGTACTTC. Translating gives CASSQLQRSEQYF.

The chain joins TRBV11-2 to TRBJ2-7; TRBD2 is a possible D gene (5 bases). The tail of the sequence fits TRBJ2-5 better, so the J call may be wrong. From germline, CDR1 is SGHAT and CDR2 FQNNGV. CDR3 length equals 13 residues. The CDR3 sequence is CASSRGPLATQYF. CDR3 DNA: TGTGCCAGCAGCCGGGGTCCGCTCGCGACCCAGTACTTC.

The DNA for the CDR3 is TGTGCCAGCAGCTTATGGGACCCCCCGGAGCAGTTCTTC. It codes for CASSLWDPPEQFF. The chain joins TRBV7-2 to TRBJ2-1; D may match TRBD1 or TRBD2 (5 bases each). The CDR3 has 13 amino acids. V dropped 2 bases and J dropped 10 bases, with 12 bases sitting between them. The germline V gene encodes CDR1 SGHTA and CDR2 FQGNSA.

The chain joins TRBV20-1 to TRBJ2-1; possibly TRBD1 for D (6 bases). Trimming stripped 2 bases from V and 6 bases from J, with 20 bases between. From germline, CDR1 is DFQATT and CDR2 SNEGSKA (reference sequence). This CDR3 contains 16 residues. The CDR3 region has the DNA TGCAGTGCTAGATTTCCTCCGGGACAAGGCCCCAATGAGCAGTTCTTC. Translated, it gives CSARFPPGQGPNEQFF.

CDR3 protein: CASSQGGPFQETQYF. The CDR3 DNA sequence: TGTGCCAGCAGCCAAGGGGGCCCGTTCCAAGAGACCCAGTACTTC. The rearrangement joins TRBV3-1 to TRBJ2-5; perhaps TRBD1 as D (5 bases). The CDR3 length is 15 residues. V was trimmed by 1 base and J by 1 base, leaving 10 bases between them. CDR1 is LGHDT and CDR2 is YNNKEL in the germline V gene (reference sequence).

The V and J genes are TRBV11-2 and TRBJ2-5; 8 bases are shared with TRBD1. V was pared by 5 bases and J by 5 bases, with 7 bases of the junction left unmatched. CDR3 length equals 14 residues. Germline V gene data show CDR1 as SGHAT and CDR2 as FQNNGV. This CDR3 reads CASSPRTGKETQYF. CDR3 bases: TGTGCCAGCAGCCCCCGGACAGGGAAGGAGACCCAGTACTTC.

The chain carries TRBV12-3 or TRBV12-4 and TRBJ2-3; TRBD2 is a possible D gene (6 bases). V was trimmed by 2 bases and J by 2 bases, leaving 11 bases between them. The CDR3 covers 15 residues. The CDR3 DNA reads as TGTGCCAGCAGTTTAATGGGGGGTATCACAGATACGCAGTATTTT. Translating gives CASSLMGGITDTQYF.

This clonotype was recorded a few times. The genes are TRBV6-5 and TRBJ2-4; 10 bases fit TRBD1. TRBJ2-7 matches the DNA end more closely, so the J call is doubtful. CDR3 length equals 15 residues. Germline CDR1 reads MNHEY; CDR2 reads SVGAGI. CDR3 nucleotides: TGTGCCAGCACCCCCTACCGGGACAGGGGTTACGAGCAGTACTTC. Translation gives CASTPYRDRGYEQYF.